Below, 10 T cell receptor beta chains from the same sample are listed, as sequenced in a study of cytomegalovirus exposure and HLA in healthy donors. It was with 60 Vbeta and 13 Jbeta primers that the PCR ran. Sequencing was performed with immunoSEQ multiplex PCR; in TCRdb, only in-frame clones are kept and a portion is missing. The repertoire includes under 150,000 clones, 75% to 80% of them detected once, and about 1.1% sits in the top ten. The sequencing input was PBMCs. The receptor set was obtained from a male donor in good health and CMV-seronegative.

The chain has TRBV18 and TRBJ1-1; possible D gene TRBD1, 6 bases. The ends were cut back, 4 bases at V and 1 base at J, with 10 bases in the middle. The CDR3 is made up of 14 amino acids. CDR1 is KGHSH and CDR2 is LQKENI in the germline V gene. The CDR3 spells CASSLSTGNTEAFF. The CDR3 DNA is TGTGCCAGCTCACTTTCGACAGGGAACACTGAAGCTTTCTTT.

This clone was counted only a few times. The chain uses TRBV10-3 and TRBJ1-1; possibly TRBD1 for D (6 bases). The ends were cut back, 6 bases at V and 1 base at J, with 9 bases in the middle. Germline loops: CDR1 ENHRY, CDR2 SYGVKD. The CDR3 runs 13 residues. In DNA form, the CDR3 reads TGTGCCATCAGGAAGACAGGGAACACTGAAGCTTTCTTT. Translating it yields CAIRKTGNTEAFF.

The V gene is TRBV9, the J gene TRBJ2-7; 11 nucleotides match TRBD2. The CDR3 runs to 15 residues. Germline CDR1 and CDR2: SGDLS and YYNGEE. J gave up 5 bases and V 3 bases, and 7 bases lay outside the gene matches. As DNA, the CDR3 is TGTGCCAGCAGCGGGTTAGCGGGGGGGCTAAACGAGCAGTACTTC. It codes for CASSGLAGGLNEQYF.

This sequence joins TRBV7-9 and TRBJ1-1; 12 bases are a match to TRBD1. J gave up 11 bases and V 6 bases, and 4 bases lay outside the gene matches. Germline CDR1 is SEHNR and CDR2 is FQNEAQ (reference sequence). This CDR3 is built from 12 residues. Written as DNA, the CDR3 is TGTGCCAGCAGACCGGGACAGGGGGCCGCTTTCTTT. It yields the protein CASRPGQGAAFF.

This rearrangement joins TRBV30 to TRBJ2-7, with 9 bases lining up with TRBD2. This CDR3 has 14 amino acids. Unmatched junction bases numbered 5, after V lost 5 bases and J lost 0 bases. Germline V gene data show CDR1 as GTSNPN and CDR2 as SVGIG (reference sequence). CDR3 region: CAWLAGASSYEQYF. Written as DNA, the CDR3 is TGTGCCTGGTTAGCGGGGGCGAGCTCCTACGAGCAGTACTTC.

The DNA for the CDR3 is TGCGCCAGCAGTGAACAGGGGACCTCCTACAATGAGCAGTTCTTC. Translation: CASSEQGTSYNEQFF. This chain uses TRBV10-2 with TRBJ2-1; 7 nucleotides align to TRBD1. This CDR3 contains 15 residues. Germline CDR1 WSHSY, CDR2 SAAADI. Unmatched junction bases numbered 2, after V lost 3 bases and J lost 0 bases.

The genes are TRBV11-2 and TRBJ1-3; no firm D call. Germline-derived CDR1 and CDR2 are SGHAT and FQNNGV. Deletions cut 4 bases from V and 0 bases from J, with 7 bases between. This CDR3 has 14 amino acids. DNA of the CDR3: TGTGCCAGCAGCTCGGGGTCCTCTGGAAACACCATATATTTT. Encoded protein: CASSSGSSGNTIYF.

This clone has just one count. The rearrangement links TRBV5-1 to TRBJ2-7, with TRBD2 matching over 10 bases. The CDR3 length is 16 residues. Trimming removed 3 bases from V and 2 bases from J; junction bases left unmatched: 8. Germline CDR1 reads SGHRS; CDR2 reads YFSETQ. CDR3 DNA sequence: TGCGCCAGCAGCTCGATGACTAGCGGGCGAACCTACGAGCAGTACTTC. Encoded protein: CASSSMTSGRTYEQYF. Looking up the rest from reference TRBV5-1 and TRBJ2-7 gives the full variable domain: KAGVTQTPRYLIKTRGQQVTLSCSPISGHRSVSWYQQTPGQGLQFLFEYFSETQRNKGNFPGRFSGRQFSNSRSEMNVSTLELGDSALYLCASSSMTSGRTYEQYFGPGTRLTVT.

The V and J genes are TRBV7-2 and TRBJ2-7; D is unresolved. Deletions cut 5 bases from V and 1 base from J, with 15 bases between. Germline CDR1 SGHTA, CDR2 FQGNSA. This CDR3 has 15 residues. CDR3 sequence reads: CASSRVQASSYEQYF. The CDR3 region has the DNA TGTGCCAGCAGCCGCGTGCAGGCCAGTTCCTACGAGCAGTACTTC.

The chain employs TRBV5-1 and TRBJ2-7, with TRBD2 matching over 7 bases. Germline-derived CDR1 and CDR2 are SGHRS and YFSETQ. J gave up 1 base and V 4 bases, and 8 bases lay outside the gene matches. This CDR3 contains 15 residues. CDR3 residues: CASSAGLGQSYEQYF. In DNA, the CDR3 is TGCGCCAGCAGCGCCGGACTAGGGCAATCCTACGAGCAGTACTTC. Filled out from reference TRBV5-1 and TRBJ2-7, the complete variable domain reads KAGVTQTPRYLIKTRGQQVTLSCSPISGHRSVSWYQQTPGQGLQFLFEYFSETQRNKGNFPGRFSGRQFSNSRSEMNVSTLELGDSALYLCASSAGLGQSYEQYFGPGTRLTVT.